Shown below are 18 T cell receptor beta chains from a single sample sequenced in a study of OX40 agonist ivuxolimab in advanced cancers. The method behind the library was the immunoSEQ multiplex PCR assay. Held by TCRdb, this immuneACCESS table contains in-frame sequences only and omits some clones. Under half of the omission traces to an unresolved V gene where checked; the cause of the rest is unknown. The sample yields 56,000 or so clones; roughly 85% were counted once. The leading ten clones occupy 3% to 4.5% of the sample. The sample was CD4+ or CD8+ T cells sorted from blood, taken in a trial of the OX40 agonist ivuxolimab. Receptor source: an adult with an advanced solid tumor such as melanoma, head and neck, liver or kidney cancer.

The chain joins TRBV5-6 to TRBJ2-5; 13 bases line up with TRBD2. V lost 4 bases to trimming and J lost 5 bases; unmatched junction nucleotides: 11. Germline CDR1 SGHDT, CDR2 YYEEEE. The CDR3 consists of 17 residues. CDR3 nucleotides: TGTGCCAGCAGCATTCTGGGACTAGCGGGGAGAGGGGAGACCCAGTACTTC. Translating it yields CASSILGLAGRGETQYF.

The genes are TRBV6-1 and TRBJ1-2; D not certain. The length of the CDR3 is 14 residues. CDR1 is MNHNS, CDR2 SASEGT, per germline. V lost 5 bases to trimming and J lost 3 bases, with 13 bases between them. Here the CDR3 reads CASSLSVGYYGYTF. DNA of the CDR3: TGTGCCAGCAGTCTGTCGGTAGGGTACTATGGCTACACCTTC.

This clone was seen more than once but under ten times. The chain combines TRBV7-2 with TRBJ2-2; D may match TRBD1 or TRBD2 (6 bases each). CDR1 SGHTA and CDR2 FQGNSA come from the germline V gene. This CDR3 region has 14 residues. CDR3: CVTRGGSNTGELFF. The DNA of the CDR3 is TGTGTCACCCGAGGGGGGTCTAACACCGGGGAGCTGTTTTTT.

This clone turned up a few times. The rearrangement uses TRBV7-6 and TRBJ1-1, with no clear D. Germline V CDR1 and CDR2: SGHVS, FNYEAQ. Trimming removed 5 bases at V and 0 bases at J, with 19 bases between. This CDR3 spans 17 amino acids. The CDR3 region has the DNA TGTGCCAGCAGCCCTAGCAAGGTACGCTCATTGAACACTGAAGCTTTCTTT. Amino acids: CASSPSKVRSLNTEAFF.

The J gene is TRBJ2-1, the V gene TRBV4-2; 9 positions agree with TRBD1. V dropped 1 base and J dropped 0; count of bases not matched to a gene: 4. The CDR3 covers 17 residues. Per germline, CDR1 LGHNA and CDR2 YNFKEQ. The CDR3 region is CASSQGTGVSSYNEQFF. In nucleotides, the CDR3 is TGTGCCAGCAGCCAAGGGACAGGGGTATCCTCCTACAATGAGCAGTTCTTC.

The CDR3 loop is CASSSPRRGGRGSNQPQHF. DNA of the CDR3: TGTGCCAGCAGCTCACCTCGCCGAGGGGGGCGCGGAAGCAATCAGCCCCAGCATTTT. The chain has TRBV28 and TRBJ1-5; possible D gene TRBD1, 6 bases. V was pared by 6 bases and J by 1 base, with 25 bases between. In germline, CDR1 is MDHEN, CDR2 SYDVKM. The CDR3 is 19 residues long.

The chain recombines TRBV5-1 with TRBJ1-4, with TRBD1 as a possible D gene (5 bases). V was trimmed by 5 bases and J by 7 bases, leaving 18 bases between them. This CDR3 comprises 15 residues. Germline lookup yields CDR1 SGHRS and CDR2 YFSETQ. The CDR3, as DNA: TGCGCCAGCAGACCGGCAGGGTATCTAGGTGAAAAACTGTTTTTT. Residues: CASRPAGYLGEKLFF.

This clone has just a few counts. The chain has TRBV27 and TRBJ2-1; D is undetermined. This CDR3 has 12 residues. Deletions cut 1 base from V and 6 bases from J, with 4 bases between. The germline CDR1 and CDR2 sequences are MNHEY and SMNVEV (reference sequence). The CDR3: CASSLWGNEQFF. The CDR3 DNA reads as TGTGCCAGCAGTTTATGGGGCAATGAGCAGTTCTTC.

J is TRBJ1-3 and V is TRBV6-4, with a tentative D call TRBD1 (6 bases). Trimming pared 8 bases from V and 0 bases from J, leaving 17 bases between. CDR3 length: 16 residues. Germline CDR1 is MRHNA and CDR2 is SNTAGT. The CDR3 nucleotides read TGTGCCAGCCGGAGGGGGGCGGGGAGCTCTGGAAACACCATATATTTT. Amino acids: CASRRGAGSSGNTIYF.

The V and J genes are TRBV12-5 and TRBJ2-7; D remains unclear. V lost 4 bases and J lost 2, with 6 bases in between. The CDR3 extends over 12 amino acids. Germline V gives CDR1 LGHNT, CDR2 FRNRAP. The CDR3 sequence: CASGSRAYEQYF. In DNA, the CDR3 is TGTGCTAGTGGTTCTCGGGCCTACGAGCAGTACTTC.

DNA for the CDR3: TGCGCCAGCAGCCAAGGGGCAGGGGGGACTCACTCTGGAAACACCATATATTTT. This encodes CASSQGAGGTHSGNTIYF. The rearrangement links TRBV4-3 to TRBJ1-3; 7 bases are shared with TRBD1. In germline, CDR1 is LGHNA, CDR2 YSLEER. This CDR3 has 18 amino acids. V lost 1 base and J lost 0; bases outside the gene matches: 9.

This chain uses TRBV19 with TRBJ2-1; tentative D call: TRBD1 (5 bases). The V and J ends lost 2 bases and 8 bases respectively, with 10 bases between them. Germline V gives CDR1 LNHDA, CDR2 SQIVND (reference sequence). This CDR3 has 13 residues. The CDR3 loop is CASSIQIRDEQFF. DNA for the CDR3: TGTGCCAGTAGTATACAAATCAGGGATGAGCAGTTCTTC.

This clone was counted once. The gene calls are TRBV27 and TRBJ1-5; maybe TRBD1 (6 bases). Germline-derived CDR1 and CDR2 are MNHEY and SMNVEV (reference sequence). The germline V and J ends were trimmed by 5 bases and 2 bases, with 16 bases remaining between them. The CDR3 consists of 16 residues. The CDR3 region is CASSPGGQGRNQPQHF. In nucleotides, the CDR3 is TGTGCCAGCAGTCCGGGGGGCCAGGGACGCAATCAGCCCCAGCATTTT.

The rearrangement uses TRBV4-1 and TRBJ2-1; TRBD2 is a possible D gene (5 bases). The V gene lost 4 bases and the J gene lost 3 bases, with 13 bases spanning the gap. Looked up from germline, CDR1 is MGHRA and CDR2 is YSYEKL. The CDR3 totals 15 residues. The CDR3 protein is CASSLGGPYYNEQFF. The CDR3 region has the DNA TGCGCCAGCAGCCTAGGAGGACCCTACTACAATGAGCAGTTCTTC.

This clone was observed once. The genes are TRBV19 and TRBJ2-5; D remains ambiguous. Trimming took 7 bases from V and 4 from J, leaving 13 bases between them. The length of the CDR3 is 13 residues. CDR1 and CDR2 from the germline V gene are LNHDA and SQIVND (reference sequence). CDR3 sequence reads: CASTSTRTETQYF. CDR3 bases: TGTGCCAGTACCTCAACACGGACAGAGACCCAGTACTTC.

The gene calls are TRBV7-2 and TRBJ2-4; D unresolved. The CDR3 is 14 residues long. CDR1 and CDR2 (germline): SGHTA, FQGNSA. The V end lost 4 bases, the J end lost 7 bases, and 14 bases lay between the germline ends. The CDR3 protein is CASSSDATLNIQYF. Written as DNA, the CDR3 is TGTGCCAGCAGCTCGGACGCCACCCTTAACATTCAGTACTTC.

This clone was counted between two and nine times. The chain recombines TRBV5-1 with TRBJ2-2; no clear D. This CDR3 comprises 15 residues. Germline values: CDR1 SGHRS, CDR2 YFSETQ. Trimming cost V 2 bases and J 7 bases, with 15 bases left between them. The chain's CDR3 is CASSLVPLSGGELFF. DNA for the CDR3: TGCGCCAGCAGCTTAGTACCGCTTAGTGGCGGGGAGCTGTTTTTT.

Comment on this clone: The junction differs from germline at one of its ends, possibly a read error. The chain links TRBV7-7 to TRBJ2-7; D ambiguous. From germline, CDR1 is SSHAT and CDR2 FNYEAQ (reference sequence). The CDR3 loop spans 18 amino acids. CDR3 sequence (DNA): TGTGCTAGCAGCTTCGGTCCCATCCGGGCAGGCAGCTCCTACGAGCAGTACTTC. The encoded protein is CASSFGPIRAGSSYEQYF.